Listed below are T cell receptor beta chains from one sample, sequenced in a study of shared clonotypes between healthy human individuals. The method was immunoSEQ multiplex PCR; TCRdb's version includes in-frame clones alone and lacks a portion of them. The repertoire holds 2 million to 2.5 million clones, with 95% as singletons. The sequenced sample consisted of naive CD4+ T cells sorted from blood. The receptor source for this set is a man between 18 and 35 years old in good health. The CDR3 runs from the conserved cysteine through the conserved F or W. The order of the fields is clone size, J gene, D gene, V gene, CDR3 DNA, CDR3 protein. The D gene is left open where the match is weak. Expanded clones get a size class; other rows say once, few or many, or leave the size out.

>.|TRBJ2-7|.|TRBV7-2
TGTGCCAGCAGCCCGACGGACAGCCCCCACGAGCAGTACTTC
CASSPTDSPHEQYF
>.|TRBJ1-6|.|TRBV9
TGTGCCAGCAGCCGTCCGGGCCCTAATTCACCCCTCCACTTT
CASSRPGPNSPLHF
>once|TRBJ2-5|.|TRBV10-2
TGCGCCAGCAGTGAACAGCGGGAGACCCAGTACTTC
CASSEQRETQYF
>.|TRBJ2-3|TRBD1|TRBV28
TGTGCCAGCGTCGCAGGGGGCCGAGATACGCAGTATTTT
CASVAGGRDTQYF
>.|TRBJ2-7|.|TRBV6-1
TGTGCCAGCAGTGAATACAGGGTGGGCGAGCAGTACTTC
CASSEYRVGEQYF
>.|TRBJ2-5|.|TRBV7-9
TGTGCCAGCAGCCCGGGACACCCCTTGGAGACCCAGTACTTC
CASSPGHPLETQYF
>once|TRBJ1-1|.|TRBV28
TGTGCCAGCAGTTTACAGGTGGGCACTGAAGCTTTCTTT
CASSLQVGTEAFF
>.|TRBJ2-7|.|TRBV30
TGTGCCTGGAGTCCCGGGACAATCTACGAGCAGTACTTC
CAWSPGTIYEQYF
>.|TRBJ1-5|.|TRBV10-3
TGTGCCATCAGTGATGGTGGCGGCAATCAGCCCCAGCATTTT
CAISDGGGNQPQHF
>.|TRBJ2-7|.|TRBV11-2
TGTGCCAGCAGCTTAGGGGCCATCTCAGGGCAGTACTTC
CASSLGAISGQYF
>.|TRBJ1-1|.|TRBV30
TGTGCCTGGAGGATGGTTGGGGGGGCGATCGGTGAAGCTTTCTTT
CAWRMVGGAIGEAFF
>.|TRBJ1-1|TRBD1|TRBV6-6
TGTGCCAGCAGCCGTGGGACAGGCATGAACACTGAAGCTTTCTTT
CASSRGTGMNTEAFF
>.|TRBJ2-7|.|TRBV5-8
TGTGCCAGCAGCTGGGACGTAGCCTACGAGCAGTACTTC
CASSWDVAYEQYF
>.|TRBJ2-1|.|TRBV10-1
TGCGCCAGCAGTGACCCCCCCAGATACAATGAGCAGTTCTTC
CASSDPPRYNEQFF
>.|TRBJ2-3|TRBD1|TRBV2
TGTGCCAGCAGTGAAGGGACAGGGGGTACAGATACGCAGTATTTT
CASSEGTGGTDTQYF
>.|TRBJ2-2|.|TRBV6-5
TGTGCCAGCAGTTATTGGGGTGGCGGGGAGCTGTTTTTT
CASSYWGGGELFF
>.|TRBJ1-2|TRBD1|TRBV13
TGTGCCAGCAGGGGGACAGGTTTTAATTATGGCTACACCTTC
CASRGTGFNYGYTF
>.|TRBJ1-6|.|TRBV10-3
TGTGCCATCAGTATTACAGACCTTATAGGTTCACCCCTCCACTTT
CAISITDLIGSPLHF
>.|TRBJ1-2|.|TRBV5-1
TGCGCCAGCACCTCAACGTCGGGGAACTATGGCTACACCTTC
CASTSTSGNYGYTF
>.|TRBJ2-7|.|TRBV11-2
TGTGCCAGCAGCTTAGATCTTACCCTCTCCTACGAGCAGTACTTC
CASSLDLTLSYEQYF
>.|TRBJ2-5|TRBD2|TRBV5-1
TGCGCCAGCAGCTTGGGTACAGCGGGGGAGGAGACCCAGTACTTC
CASSLGTAGEETQYF
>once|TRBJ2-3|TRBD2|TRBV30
TGTGCCTGGAGACTAGCGGGGGCGGAAGATACGCAGTATTTT
CAWRLAGAEDTQYF
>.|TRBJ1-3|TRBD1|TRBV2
TGTGCCAGCAGTGACCGGGACAGGGGTGGAAACACCATATATTTT
CASSDRDRGGNTIYF
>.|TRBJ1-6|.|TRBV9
TGTGCCAGCAGCGTATCTGGGAGGGATTCACCCCTCCACTTT
CASSVSGRDSPLHF
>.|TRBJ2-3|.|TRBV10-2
TGCGCCAGCAGTGATTGGGCTGCCACAGATACGCAGTATTTT
CASSDWAATDTQYF
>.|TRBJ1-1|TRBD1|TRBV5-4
TGTGCCAGCAGCCGTACCGGGACAGGCTACACTGAAGCTTTCTTT
CASSRTGTGYTEAFF
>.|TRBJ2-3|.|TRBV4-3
TGCGCCAGCAGCCAAGTTTTTGTAGCGGTGACTAGCACAGATACGCAGTATTTT
CASSQVFVAVTSTDTQYF
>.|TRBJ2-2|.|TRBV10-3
TGTGCCATCAGCATGGGACCGGGCACCGGGGAGCTGTTTTTT
CAISMGPGTGELFF
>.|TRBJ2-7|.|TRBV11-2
TGTGCCAGCAGCTTAGTGGGCCCCCTCTACGAGCAGTACTTC
CASSLVGPLYEQYF
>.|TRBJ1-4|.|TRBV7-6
TGTGCCAGCAGCTTAGGACGATCCTATCTGGGGGCCACTAATGAAAAACTGTTTTTT
CASSLGRSYLGATNEKLFF
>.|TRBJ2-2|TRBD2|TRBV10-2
TGCGCCAGCAGTGCTGACGGACTAGCGGGACTGAACACCGGGGAGCTGTTTTTT
CASSADGLAGLNTGELFF
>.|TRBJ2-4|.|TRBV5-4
TGTGCCAGCAGCTTGGGGGCGGGGTCGCGTGCCAAAAACATTCAGTACTTC
CASSLGAGSRAKNIQYF
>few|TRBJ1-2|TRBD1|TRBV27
TGTGCCAGCAGTTACATGCCGGGACAGGCCCGAATTGGCTACACCTTC
CASSYMPGQARIGYTF
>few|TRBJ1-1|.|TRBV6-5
TGTGCCAGCAGTTTACAGGGGAACACTGAAGCTTTCTTT
CASSLQGNTEAFF
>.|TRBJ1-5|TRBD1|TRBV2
TGTGCCAGCAGAAAGGGGGCCAGCAATCAGCCCCAGCATTTT
CASRKGASNQPQHF
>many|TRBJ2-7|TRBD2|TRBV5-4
TGTGCCAGCAGCGGAGGACTAGCGGCAAACTACGAGCAGTACTTC
CASSGGLAANYEQYF
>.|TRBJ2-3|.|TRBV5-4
TGTGCCAGCAGCTTAGGATTGGCAGATACGCAGTATTTT
CASSLGLADTQYF
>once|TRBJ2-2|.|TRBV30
TGTGCCTGGAGTCGGCTCGGGAGCGCCCCCGGGGAGCTGTTTTTT
CAWSRLGSAPGELFF
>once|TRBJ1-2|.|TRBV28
TGTGCCAGCAGTCCATCCGGGGGACGCTACACCTTC
CASSPSGGRYTF
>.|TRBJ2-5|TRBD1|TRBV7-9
TGTGCCAGCAGCGAACAGGGGCCGATACAAGAGACCCAGTACTTC
CASSEQGPIQETQYF
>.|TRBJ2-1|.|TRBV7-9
TGTGCCAGCACTACAGCCGACAATGAGCAGTTCTTC
CASTTADNEQFF
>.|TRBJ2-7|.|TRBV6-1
TGTGCCAGCAACCCCCTCATTTCCTACGAGCAGTACTTC
CASNPLISYEQYF
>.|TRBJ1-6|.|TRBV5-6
TGTGCCAGCAGCCGCCTCGTTTTGACACCCCTCCACTTT
CASSRLVLTPLHF
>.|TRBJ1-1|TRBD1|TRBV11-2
TGTGCCAGCAGCTTCGTTGGGACAGGGGGCCTGAACACTGAAGCTTTCTTT
CASSFVGTGGLNTEAFF
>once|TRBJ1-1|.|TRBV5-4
TGTGCCAGCAGCTTGGTAACGGTTCCTCAGGCCCAGGGGACTGAAGCTTTCTTT
CASSLVTVPQAQGTEAFF
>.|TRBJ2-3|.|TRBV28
TGTGCCAGCAGTTGGACAGCACAGCAGTATTTT
CASSWTAQQYF
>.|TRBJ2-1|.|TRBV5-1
TGCGCCAGCAGCTTGGGGACATGGAATGAGCAGTTCTTC
CASSLGTWNEQFF
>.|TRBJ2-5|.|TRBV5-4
TGTGCCAGCAGCTTGGCTGGGGCCAGCCTACAAGAGACCCAGTACTTC
CASSLAGASLQETQYF
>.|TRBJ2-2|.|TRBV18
TGTGCCAGCTCACCCTATACCGGGACCGGGGAGCTGTTTTTT
CASSPYTGTGELFF
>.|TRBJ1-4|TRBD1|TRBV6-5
TGTGCCAGCAGGGACGGGACAGGGGGTGAAAAACTGTTTTTT
CASRDGTGGEKLFF
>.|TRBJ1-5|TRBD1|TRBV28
TGTGCCAGCAGCCTTAGGACAGGGGGTCATCAGCCCCAGCATTTT
CASSLRTGGHQPQHF
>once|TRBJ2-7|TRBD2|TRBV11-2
TGTGCCAGCAGCTCGGGACTAGCGGGAGCGGGTTACGAGCAGTACTTC
CASSSGLAGAGYEQYF
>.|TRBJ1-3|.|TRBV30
TGTGCCGGGACTTATCTGAGTGGAAACACCATATATTTT
CAGTYLSGNTIYF
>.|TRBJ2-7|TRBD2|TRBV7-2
TGTGCCAGCAGCTTAGTGGGGACTACCTCCTACGAGCAGTACTTC
CASSLVGTTSYEQYF
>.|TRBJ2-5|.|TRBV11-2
TGTGCCAGCAGGCGCCGCCCACTAGCCTTGGAGACCCAGTACTTC
CASRRRPLALETQYF
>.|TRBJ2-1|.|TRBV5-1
TGCGCCAGCAGCTTGGCGGCAGGGTTGGTCAATGAGCAGTTCTTC
CASSLAAGLVNEQFF